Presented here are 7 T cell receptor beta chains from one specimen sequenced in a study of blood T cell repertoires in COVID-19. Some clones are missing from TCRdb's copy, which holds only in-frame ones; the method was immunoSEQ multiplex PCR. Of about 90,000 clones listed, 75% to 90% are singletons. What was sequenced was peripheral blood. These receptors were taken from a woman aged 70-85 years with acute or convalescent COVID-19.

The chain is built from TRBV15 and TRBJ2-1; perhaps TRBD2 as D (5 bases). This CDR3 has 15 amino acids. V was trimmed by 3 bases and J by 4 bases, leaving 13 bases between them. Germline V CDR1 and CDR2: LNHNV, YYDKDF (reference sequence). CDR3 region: CATSRTTKSYNEQFF. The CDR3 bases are TGTGCCACCAGCAGGACTACCAAATCATACAATGAGCAGTTCTTC.

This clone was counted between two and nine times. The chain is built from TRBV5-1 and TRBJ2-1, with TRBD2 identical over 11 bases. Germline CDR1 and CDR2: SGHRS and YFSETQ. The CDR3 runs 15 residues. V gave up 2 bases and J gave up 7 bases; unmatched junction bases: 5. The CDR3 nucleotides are TGCGCCAGCAGCTTAGGTTCTAGCGGGAGGAATGAGCAGTTCTTC. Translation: CASSLGSSGRNEQFF.

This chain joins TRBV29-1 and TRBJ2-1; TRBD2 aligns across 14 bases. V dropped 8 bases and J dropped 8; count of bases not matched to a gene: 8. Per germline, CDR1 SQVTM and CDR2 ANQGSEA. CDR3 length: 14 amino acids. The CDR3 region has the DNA TGCAGCTCAGGGACTAGCGGGAGCCGTTATGAGCAGTTCTTC. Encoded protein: CSSGTSGSRYEQFF.

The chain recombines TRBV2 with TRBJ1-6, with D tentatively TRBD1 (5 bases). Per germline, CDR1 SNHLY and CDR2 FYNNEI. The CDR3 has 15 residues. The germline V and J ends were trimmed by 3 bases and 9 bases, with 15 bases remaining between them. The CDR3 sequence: CASSEERGLSSPLHF. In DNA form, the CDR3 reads TGTGCCAGCAGTGAGGAAAGGGGATTGAGTTCACCCCTCCACTTT. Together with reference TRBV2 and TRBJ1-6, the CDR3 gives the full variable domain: EPEVTQTPSHQVTQMGQEVILRCVPISNHLYFYWYRQILGQKVEFLVSFYNNEISEKSEIFDDQFSVERPDGSNFTLKIRSTKLEDSAMYFCASSEERGLSSPLHFGNGTRLTVT.

In DNA, the CDR3 is TGTGCCAGTAGGAAGACTAGCGACTACGAGCAGTACTTC. Translation: CASRKTSDYEQYF. The rearrangement joins TRBV19 to TRBJ2-7; 8 bases fit TRBD2. V was clipped by 6 bases and J by 3 bases; unmatched bases: 4. The CDR3 sequence is 13 residues long. Germline CDR1 reads LNHDA; CDR2 reads SQIVND (reference sequence).

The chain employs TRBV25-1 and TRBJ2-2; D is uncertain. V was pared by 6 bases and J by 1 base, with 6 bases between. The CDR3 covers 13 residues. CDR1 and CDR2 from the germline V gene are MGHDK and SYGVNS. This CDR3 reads CASRFMNTGELFF. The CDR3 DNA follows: TGTGCCAGCAGATTCATGAACACCGGGGAGCTGTTTTTT.

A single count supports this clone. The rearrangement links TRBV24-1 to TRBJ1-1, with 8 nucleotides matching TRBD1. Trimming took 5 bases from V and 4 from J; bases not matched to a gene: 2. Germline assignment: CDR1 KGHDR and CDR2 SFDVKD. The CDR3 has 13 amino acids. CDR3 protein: CATSATGGTEAFF. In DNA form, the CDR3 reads TGTGCCACCAGTGCCACAGGGGGCACTGAAGCTTTCTTT.